The 22 T cell receptor beta chains presented below share a single source sample, sequenced in a study of blood T cell repertoires in COVID-19 (TCRdb year 2020). Libraries came from the immunoSEQ multiplex PCR assay. Held by TCRdb, this immuneACCESS table contains in-frame sequences only and omits some clones. Under half of the omission traces to an unresolved V gene where checked; the cause of the rest is unknown. The sample contains a few hundred thousand clones, more than 65% of them found a single time. More than 1% of the sample belongs to the ten largest clones. The sample was peripheral blood. These receptors originate from a human donor with acute or convalescent COVID-19. The donor label of this sample is uncertain.

The chain is built from TRBV28 and TRBJ2-7; 8 nucleotides match TRBD2. V shed 7 bases and J 1 base; nucleotides not matched to a gene: 6. The CDR3 runs 14 residues. CDR1 MDHEN and CDR2 SYDVKM come from the germline V gene. DNA for the CDR3: TGTGCCAGCAATTTCGGGAGGGAGTCCTACGAGCAGTACTTC. Translated, it gives CASNFGRESYEQYF.

The chain has TRBV6-5 and TRBJ2-7, with 10 positions matching TRBD2. The junction had 5 bases not matched to a gene; V was cut back by 6 bases and J by 3 bases. Germline loops: CDR1 MNHEY, CDR2 SVGAGI. The CDR3 is 14 residues long. Here the CDR3 DNA reads TGTGCCAGCAGGACCACTAGCGGGGTCTACGAGCAGTACTTC. Its protein product is CASRTTSGVYEQYF.

V gene TRBV13 combines with J gene TRBJ2-1, with 7 bases aligning to TRBD1. The V segment lost 3 bases and the J segment 8 bases; nucleotides outside the gene matches: 4. The V gene's germline CDR1 is PRHDT and CDR2 FYEKMQ (reference sequence). The CDR3 is made up of 13 amino acids. CDR3 bases: TGTGCCAGCAGCTTGAGGGGGCTGGATGAGCAGTTCTTC. Its translation: CASSLRGLDEQFF.

The chain carries TRBV7-9 and TRBJ1-2; D possibly corresponds to TRBD1 (6 bases). V was trimmed by 4 bases and J by 5 bases, leaving 26 bases between them. CDR3 size: 18 residues. Germline assignment: CDR1 SEHNR and CDR2 FQNEAQ (reference sequence). The CDR3: CASSYTGGGRRHTYGYTF. The DNA of the CDR3 is TGTGCCAGCAGCTACACGGGCGGGGGGCGAAGGCATACATATGGCTACACCTTC.

This clone was picked up a small number of times. The rearrangement links TRBV18 to TRBJ1-4; TRBD1 might be the D (5 bases). CDR1 and CDR2 (germline): KGHSH, LQKENI. This CDR3 is 13 amino acids long. Trimming took 6 bases from V and 2 from J, leaving 7 bases between them. The CDR3 protein is CASSRVTNEKLFF. Written as DNA, the CDR3 is TGTGCCAGCTCCAGGGTGACTAATGAAAAACTGTTTTTT. The whole variable domain, remainder taken from reference TRBV18 and TRBJ1-4, is NAGVMQNPRHLVRRRGQEARLRCSPMKGHSHVYWYRQLPEEGLKFMVYLQKENIIDESGMPKERFSAEFPKEGPSILRIQQVVRGDSAAYFCASSRVTNEKLFFGSGTQLSVL.

This chain joins TRBV5-1 and TRBJ2-1, with 11 bases identical to TRBD2. After removal of 2 bases from V and 9 bases from J, the junction contained 7 bases not matched to a gene. Germline lookup yields CDR1 SGHRS and CDR2 YFSETQ. The CDR3 is made up of 15 amino acids. CDR3 region: CASSFNSGRASEQFF. CDR3 DNA: TGCGCCAGCAGCTTTAATAGCGGGAGGGCCAGTGAGCAGTTCTTC.

The rearrangement uses TRBV6-2 or TRBV6-3 and TRBJ2-2, with D perhaps matching TRBD1 (6 bases). Trimming cost V 4 bases and J 6 bases, with 12 bases left between them. The CDR3 loop spans 14 amino acids. Looked up from germline, CDR1 is MNHEY and CDR2 is SVGEGT. CDR3 nucleotides: TGTGCCAGCAGTTTAGCAGGGGCGGCCGGGGAGCTGTTTTTT. Amino acid sequence: CASSLAGAAGELFF.

The rearrangement joins TRBV7-9 to TRBJ1-1; the match to TRBD1 covers 7 bases. The CDR3 runs to 16 residues. CDR1 and CDR2 (germline): SEHNR, FQNEAQ (reference sequence). V trimming: 6 bases; J trimming: 4 bases; junction bases outside the gene matches: 14. CDR3 DNA: TGTGCCAGCAGTAGGGGACAGCCTTCGTGGGGCACTGAAGCTTTCTTT. This gives the protein CASSRGQPSWGTEAFF. The whole variable domain, remainder taken from reference TRBV7-9 and TRBJ1-1, is DTGVSQNPRHKITKRGQNVTFRCDPISEHNRLYWYRQTLGQGPEFLTYFQNEAQLEKSRLLSDRFSAERPKGSFSTLEIQRTEQGDSAMYLCASSRGQPSWGTEAFFGQGTRLTVV.

The chain joins TRBV19 to TRBJ1-1; TRBD1 aligns across 8 bases. The CDR3 consists of 14 residues. V was pared by 7 bases and J by 6 bases, with 10 bases of the junction left unmatched. CDR1 is LNHDA and CDR2 is SQIVND in the germline V gene (reference sequence). CDR3 residues: CASTQDRVKSEAFF. The CDR3 nucleotides read TGTGCCAGTACCCAGGACAGGGTGAAATCTGAAGCTTTCTTT.

The chain employs TRBV7-2 and TRBJ1-5, with TRBD1 as a possible D gene (5 bases). Trimming took 3 bases from V and 7 from J, leaving 10 bases between them. Per the germline V gene, CDR1 is SGHTA and CDR2 is FQGNSA. CDR3 length equals 13 residues. The CDR3 sequence is CASSFQGSQPQHF. CDR3 DNA: TGTGCCAGCAGCTTTCAGGGTTCCCAGCCCCAGCATTTT.

The V gene is TRBV7-9, the J gene TRBJ1-1, with no clear D. Trimming took 1 base from V and 3 from J, leaving 6 bases between them. CDR3 length equals 13 residues. Per germline, CDR1 SEHNR and CDR2 FQNEAQ (reference sequence). The CDR3 DNA follows: TGTGCCAGCAGCTTAGAGAGGCACACTGAAGCTTTCTTT. Its translation is CASSLERHTEAFF.

The V and J genes are TRBV15 and TRBJ2-1; 8 bases are a match to TRBD2. The CDR3 sequence is 17 residues long. The germline gives CDR1 LNHNV, CDR2 YYDKDF (reference sequence). With V trimmed by 3 bases and J by 0 bases, 7 bases remained unmatched. The CDR3 DNA reads as TGTGCCACCAGCAGCTACGGGGGGGCTAGCTCCTACAATGAGCAGTTCTTC. It yields the protein CATSSYGGASSYNEQFF.

This clone occurred once. Distinct nucleotide sequences in the sample also encode this CDR3. V is TRBV2 and J is TRBJ2-3, with D possibly being TRBD2 (6 bases). V dropped 4 bases and J dropped 1 base, with 9 bases sitting between them. The CDR3 runs 14 residues. Germline V lookup: CDR1 SNHLY, CDR2 FYNNEI. The CDR3 DNA sequence: TGTGCCAGCAGTGTTTCGGGGGGCACAGATACGCAGTATTTT. It encodes CASSVSGGTDTQYF.

The chain combines TRBV2 with TRBJ1-5; 9 bases map to TRBD1. The CDR3 spans 15 residues. Germline loops: CDR1 SNHLY, CDR2 FYNNEI. Trimming removed 6 bases from V and 6 bases from J; junction bases left unmatched: 9. For the CDR3, the DNA is TGTGCCAGCAGCCTAAGGACAGGGGAGGTTCAGCCCCAGCATTTT. Encoded protein: CASSLRTGEVQPQHF.

The rearrangement links TRBV11-2 to TRBJ2-3; D unresolved. CDR3 size: 14 residues. CDR1 is SGHAT, CDR2 FQNNGV, per germline. The V end was cut by 6 bases, the J end by 4 bases, with 14 bases between. CDR3 amino acids: CASSMWRSADTQYF. The CDR3 DNA is TGTGCCAGCAGTATGTGGCGGAGTGCAGATACGCAGTATTTT.

The chain is built from TRBV12-3 or TRBV12-4 and TRBJ1-1; D call uncertain. This CDR3 spans 13 amino acids. Trimming stripped 6 bases from V and 4 bases from J, with 12 bases between. The CDR3 here is CASSASRPTEAFF. Written as DNA, the CDR3 is TGTGCCAGCAGCGCATCGAGGCCCACTGAAGCTTTCTTT.

V is TRBV10-1 and J is TRBJ2-1, with TRBD2 identical over 10 bases. V shed 8 bases, J shed 10 bases, and the junction held 11 bases outside the gene matches. This CDR3 has 14 residues. Germline CDR1 reads WNHNN; CDR2 reads SYGVQD (reference sequence). The CDR3 region has the DNA TGCGCCAGCTCCTCTAGCGGGAGAGAGGGAGAGCAGTTCTTC. This sequence encodes CASSSSGREGEQFF.

This clone was picked up one time. This chain uses TRBV5-1 with TRBJ1-5, with 10 bases matching TRBD1. V was clipped by 5 bases and J by 7 bases; unmatched bases: 12. Per the germline V gene, CDR1 is SGHRS and CDR2 is YFSETQ. The CDR3 runs 16 residues. Here the CDR3 reads CASRSDRGLVGQPQHF. CDR3 nucleotide sequence: TGCGCCAGCAGGTCCGACAGGGGGCTCGTAGGACAGCCCCAGCATTTT.

This clone was counted between two and nine times. Other DNA sequences in the same sample also yield this CDR3. The rearrangement uses TRBV5-1 and TRBJ2-5; 8 bases are a match to TRBD2. CDR3 length: 19 residues. V shed 3 bases and J 4 bases; nucleotides not matched to a gene: 20. The germline V gene encodes CDR1 SGHRS and CDR2 YFSETQ. DNA of the CDR3: TGCGCCAGCAGCTCCGGGGCGACGGCGGGGGGTCGGGTAGGAGAGACCCAGTACTTC. Translation: CASSSGATAGGRVGETQYF.

J is TRBJ2-7 and V is TRBV19; D unresolved. Trimming cost V 5 bases and J 6 bases, with 8 bases left between them. CDR3 length equals 11 residues. Germline assignment: CDR1 LNHDA and CDR2 SQIVND (reference sequence). This CDR3 is CASSSLGEQYF. The CDR3 DNA follows: TGTGCCAGTAGTTCACTCGGCGAGCAGTACTTC.

The V and J genes are TRBV3-1 (or the pseudogene TRBV3-2) and TRBJ2-2; D not resolved. The germline V gene encodes CDR1 LGHDT and CDR2 YNNKEL (reference sequence). The CDR3 extends over 14 amino acids. V lost 4 bases and J lost 7, with 13 bases in between. CDR3 DNA sequence: TGTGCCAGCAGCCCCCTACTGAGTGTCGGGGAGCTGTTTTTT. Protein sequence: CASSPLLSVGELFF.

This clone was recorded once. This chain links TRBV5-4 with TRBJ2-5; 7 bases line up with TRBD1. The CDR3 totals 16 residues. With 3 bases clipped from V and 5 bases from J, the junction kept 13 bases outside the gene matches. Per germline, CDR1 SGHNT and CDR2 YYREEE (reference sequence). The CDR3 protein is CASSSREQGLGETQYF. The CDR3 DNA sequence: TGTGCCAGCAGCTCCCGGGAACAGGGGTTGGGGGAGACCCAGTACTTC.